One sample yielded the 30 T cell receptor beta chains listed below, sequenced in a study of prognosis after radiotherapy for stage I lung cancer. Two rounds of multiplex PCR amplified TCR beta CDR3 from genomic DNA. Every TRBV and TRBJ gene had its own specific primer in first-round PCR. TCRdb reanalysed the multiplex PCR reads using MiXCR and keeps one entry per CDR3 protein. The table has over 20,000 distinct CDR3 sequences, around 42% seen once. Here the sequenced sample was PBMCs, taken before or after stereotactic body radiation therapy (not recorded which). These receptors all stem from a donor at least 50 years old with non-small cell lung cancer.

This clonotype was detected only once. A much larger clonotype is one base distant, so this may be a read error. The CDR3 DNA reads TGCAGCGTCAGGTACAGGGGAGGAAACACCATATATTTT. As protein: CSVRYRGGNTIYF. The rearrangement joins TRBV29-1 to TRBJ1-3; 7 bases agree with TRBD1. The CDR3 totals 13 residues. Germline V gives CDR1 SQVTM, CDR2 ANQGSEA. V was pared by 6 bases and J by 4 bases, with 6 bases of the junction left unmatched. The full variable domain, with the rest looked up from reference TRBV29-1 and TRBJ1-3, is SAVISQKPSRDICQRGTSLTIQCQVDSQVTMMFWYRQQPGQSLTLIATANQGSEATYESGFVIDKFPISRPNLTFSTLTVSNMSPEDSSIYLCSVRYRGGNTIYFGEGSWLTVV.

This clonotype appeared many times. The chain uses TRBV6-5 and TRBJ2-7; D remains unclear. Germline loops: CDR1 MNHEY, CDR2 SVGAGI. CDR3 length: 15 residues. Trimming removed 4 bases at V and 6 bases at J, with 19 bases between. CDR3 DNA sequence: TGTGCCAGCAGTTTACTCAGTGAAGGTTCGGGCGAGCAGTACTTC. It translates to CASSLLSEGSGEQYF.

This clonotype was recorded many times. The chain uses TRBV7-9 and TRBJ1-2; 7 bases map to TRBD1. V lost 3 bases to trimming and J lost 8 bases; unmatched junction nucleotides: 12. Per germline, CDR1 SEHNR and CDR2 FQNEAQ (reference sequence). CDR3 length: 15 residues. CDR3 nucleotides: TGTGCCAGCAGCTTGGCCTCACAGGGGCGAGAGGGCTACACCTTC. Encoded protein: CASSLASQGREGYTF.

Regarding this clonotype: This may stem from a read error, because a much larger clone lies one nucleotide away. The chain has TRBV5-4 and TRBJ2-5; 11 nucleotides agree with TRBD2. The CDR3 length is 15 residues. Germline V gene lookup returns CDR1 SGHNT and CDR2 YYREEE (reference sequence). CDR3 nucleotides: TGTGCCAGCAGCAAGGGACTAGCGGACCAAGATACCCAGTACTTC. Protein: CASSKGLADQDTQYF.

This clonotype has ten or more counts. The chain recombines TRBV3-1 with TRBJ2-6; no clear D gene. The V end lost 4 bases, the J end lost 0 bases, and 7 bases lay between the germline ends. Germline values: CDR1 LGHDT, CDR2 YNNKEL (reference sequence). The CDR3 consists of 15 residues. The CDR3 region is CASSPDASGANVLTF. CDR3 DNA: TGTGCCAGCAGCCCCGATGCCTCTGGGGCCAACGTCCTGACTTTC.

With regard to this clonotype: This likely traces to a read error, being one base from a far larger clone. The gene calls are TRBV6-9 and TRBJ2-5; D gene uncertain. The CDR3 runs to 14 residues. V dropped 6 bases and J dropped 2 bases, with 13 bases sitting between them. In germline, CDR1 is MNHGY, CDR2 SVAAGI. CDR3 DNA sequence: TGTGCCAGCAGACCGGTACTGAGACAAGAGACCCAGTACTTC. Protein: CASRPVLRQETQYF.

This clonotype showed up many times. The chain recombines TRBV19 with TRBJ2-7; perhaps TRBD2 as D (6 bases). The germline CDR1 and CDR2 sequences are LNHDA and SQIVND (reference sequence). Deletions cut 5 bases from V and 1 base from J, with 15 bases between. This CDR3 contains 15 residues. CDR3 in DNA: TGTGCCAGTAGTGTAGTTTTCGGGGGATCCTACGAGCAGTACTTC. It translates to CASSVVFGGSYEQYF.

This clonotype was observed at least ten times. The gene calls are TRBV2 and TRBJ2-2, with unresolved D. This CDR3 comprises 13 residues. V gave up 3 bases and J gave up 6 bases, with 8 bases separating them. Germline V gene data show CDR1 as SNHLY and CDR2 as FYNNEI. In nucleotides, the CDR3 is TGTGCCAGCAGTGATCTTGGGGCCGGGGAGCTGTTTTTT. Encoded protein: CASSDLGAGELFF. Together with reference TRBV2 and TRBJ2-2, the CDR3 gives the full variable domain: EPEVTQTPSHQVTQMGQEVILRCVPISNHLYFYWYRQILGQKVEFLVSFYNNEISEKSEIFDDQFSVERPDGSNFTLKIRSTKLEDSAMYFCASSDLGAGELFFGEGSRLTVL.

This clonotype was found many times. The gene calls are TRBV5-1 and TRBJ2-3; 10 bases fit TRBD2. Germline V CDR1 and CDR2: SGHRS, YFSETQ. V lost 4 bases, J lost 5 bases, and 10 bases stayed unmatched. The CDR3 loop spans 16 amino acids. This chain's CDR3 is CASSQLLAGRGDTQYF. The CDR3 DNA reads TGCGCCAGCAGCCAACTACTAGCGGGGAGGGGAGATACGCAGTATTTT.

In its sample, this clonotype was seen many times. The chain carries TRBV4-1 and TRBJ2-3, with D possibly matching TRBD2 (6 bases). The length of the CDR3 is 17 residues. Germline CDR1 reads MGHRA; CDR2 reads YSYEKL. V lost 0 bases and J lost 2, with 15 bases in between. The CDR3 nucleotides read TGCGCCAGCAGCCAAGAACCATCAAGCGGGTCCACAGATACGCAGTATTTT. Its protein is CASSQEPSSGSTDTQYF.

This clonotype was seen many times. This CDR3 reads CASAGSGSYEQYF. The CDR3 nucleotides are TGCGCCAGCGCCGGTAGCGGAAGCTACGAGCAGTACTTC. The V gene is TRBV5-1, the J gene TRBJ2-7; TRBD2 is a possible D gene (6 bases). The ends were cut back, 7 bases at V and 3 bases at J, with 14 bases in the middle. Germline V gives CDR1 SGHRS, CDR2 YFSETQ. The length of the CDR3 is 13 residues.

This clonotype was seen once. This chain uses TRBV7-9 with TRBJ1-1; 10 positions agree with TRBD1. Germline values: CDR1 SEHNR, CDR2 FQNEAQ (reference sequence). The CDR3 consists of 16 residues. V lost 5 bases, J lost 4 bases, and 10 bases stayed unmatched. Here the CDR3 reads CASSPGQGRFSTEAFF. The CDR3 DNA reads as TGTGCCAGCAGCCCGGGACAGGGGAGGTTTAGCACTGAAGCTTTCTTT. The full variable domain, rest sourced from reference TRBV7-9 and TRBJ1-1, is DTGVSQNPRHKITKRGQNVTFRCDPISEHNRLYWYRQTLGQGPEFLTYFQNEAQLEKSRLLSDRFSAERPKGSFSTLEIQRTEQGDSAMYLCASSPGQGRFSTEAFFGQGTRLTVV.

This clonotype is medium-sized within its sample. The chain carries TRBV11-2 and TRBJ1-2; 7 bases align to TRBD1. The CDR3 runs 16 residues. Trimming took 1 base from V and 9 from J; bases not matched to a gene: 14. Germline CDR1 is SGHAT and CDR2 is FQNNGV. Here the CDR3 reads CASSLGFGDRTRRYTF. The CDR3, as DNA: TGTGCCAGCAGCTTAGGTTTCGGGGACAGAACGAGGCGCTACACCTTC.

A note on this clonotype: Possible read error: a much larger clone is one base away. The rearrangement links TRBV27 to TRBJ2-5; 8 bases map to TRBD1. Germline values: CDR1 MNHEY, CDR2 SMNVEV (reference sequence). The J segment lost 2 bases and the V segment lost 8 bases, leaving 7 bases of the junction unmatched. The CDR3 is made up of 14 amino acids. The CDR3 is CASWDRSLQETQYF. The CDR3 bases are TGTGCCAGCTGGGACAGGTCCCTACAAGAGACCCAGTACTTC.

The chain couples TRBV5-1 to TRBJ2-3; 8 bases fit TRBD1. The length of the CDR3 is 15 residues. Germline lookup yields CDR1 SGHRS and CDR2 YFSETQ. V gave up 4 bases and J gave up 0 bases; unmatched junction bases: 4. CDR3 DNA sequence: TGCGCCAGCAGCCTTGGACAGGGTAGCACAGATACGCAGTATTTT. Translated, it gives CASSLGQGSTDTQYF.

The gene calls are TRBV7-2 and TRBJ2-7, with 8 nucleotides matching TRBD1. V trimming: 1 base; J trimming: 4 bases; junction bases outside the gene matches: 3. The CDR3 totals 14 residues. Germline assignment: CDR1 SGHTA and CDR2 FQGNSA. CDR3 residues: CASSLDRGIYEQYF. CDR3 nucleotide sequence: TGTGCCAGCAGCTTAGACAGGGGGATATACGAGCAGTACTTC.

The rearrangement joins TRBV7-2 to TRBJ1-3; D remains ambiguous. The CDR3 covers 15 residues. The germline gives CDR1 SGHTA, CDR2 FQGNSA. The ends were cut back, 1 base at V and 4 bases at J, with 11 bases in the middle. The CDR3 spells CASSLEVGAGNTIYF. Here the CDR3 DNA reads TGTGCCAGCAGCTTAGAAGTAGGAGCAGGAAACACCATATATTTT.

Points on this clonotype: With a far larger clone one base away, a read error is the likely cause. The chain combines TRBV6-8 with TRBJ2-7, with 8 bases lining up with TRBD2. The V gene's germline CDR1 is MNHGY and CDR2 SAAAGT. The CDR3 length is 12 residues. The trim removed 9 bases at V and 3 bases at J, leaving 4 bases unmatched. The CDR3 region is CASGGRFYEQYF. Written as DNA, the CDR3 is TGTGCCAGTGGCGGGAGGTTCTACGAGCAGTACTTC.

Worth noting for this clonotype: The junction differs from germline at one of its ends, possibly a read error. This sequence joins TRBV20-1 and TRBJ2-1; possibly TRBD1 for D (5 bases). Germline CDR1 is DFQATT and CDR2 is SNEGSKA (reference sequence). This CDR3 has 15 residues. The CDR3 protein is CSARVMTVTDNEQFF. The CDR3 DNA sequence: TGTAGTGCTAGAGTTATGACAGTAACGGACAATGAGCAGTTCTTC.

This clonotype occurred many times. CDR3 protein: CSASGGGARHSYNEQFF. The CDR3 nucleotides read TGCAGTGCTAGTGGGGGGGGCGCGAGACACTCCTACAATGAGCAGTTCTTC. The chain uses TRBV20-1 and TRBJ2-1; D may be TRBD2 (7 bases). Trimming took off 3 bases at V and 0 bases at J, with 18 bases between the two ends. In germline, CDR1 is DFQATT, CDR2 SNEGSKA (reference sequence). CDR3 length: 17 residues.

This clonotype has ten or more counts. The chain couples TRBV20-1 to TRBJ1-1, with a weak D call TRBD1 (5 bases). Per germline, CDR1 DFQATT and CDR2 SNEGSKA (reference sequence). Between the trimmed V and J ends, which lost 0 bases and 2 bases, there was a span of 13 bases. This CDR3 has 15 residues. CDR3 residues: CSARDRYRLNTEAFF. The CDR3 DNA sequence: TGCAGTGCTAGAGATCGTTACAGGCTAAACACTGAAGCTTTCTTT.

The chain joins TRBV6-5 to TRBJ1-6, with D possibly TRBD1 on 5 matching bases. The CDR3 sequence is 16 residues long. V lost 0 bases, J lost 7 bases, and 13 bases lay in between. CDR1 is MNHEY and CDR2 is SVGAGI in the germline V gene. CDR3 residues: CASSYSRIRENSPLHF. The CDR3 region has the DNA TGTGCCAGCAGTTACTCGAGGATCAGGGAAAATTCACCCCTCCACTTT.

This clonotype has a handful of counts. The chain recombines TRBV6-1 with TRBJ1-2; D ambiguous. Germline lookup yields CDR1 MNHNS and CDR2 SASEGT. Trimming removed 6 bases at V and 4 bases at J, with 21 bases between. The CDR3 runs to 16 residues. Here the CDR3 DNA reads TGTGCCAGCAGCCGGACGGTCCTCCAGAGAAGCTATGGCTACACCTTC. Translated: CASSRTVLQRSYGYTF.

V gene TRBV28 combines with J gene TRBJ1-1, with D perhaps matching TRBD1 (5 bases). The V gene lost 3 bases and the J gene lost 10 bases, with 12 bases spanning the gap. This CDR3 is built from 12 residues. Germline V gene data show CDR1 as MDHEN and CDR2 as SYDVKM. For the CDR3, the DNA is TGTGCCAGCAGTTTGGTCGGGGGGAGAGCTTTCTTT. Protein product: CASSLVGGRAFF.

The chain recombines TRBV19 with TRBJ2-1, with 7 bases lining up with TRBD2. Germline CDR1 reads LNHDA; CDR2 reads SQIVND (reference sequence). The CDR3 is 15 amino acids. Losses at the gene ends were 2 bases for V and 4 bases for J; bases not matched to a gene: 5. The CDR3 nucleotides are TGTGCCAGTAGTATACCAGCGGGAACTTACAATGAGCAGTTCTTC. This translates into CASSIPAGTYNEQFF.

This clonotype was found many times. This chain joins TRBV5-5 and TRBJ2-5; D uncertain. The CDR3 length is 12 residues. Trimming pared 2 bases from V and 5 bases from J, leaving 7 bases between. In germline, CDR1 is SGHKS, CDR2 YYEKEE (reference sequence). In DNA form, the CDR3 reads TGTGCCAGCAGCTTCGAATCGGAGACCCAGTACTTC. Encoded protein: CASSFESETQYF.

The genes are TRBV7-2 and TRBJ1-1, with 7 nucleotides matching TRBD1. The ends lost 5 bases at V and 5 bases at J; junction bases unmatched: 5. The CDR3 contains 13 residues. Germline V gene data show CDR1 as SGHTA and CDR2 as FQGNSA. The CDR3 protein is CASSPTGRTEAFF. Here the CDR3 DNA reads TGTGCCAGCAGCCCGACAGGGAGGACTGAAGCTTTCTTT.

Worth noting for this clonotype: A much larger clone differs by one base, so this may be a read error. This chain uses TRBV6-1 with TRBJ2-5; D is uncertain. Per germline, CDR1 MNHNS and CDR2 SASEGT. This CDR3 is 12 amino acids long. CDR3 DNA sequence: TGTGCCAGCAGTGGGCCGAAAGATACCCAGTACTTC. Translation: CASSGPKDTQYF.

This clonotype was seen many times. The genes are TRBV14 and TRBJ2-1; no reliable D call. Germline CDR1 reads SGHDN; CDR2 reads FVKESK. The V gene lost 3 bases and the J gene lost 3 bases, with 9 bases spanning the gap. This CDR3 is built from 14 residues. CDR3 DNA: TGTGCCAGCAGCCATCCCGCGATCTACAATGAGCAGTTCTTC. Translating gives CASSHPAIYNEQFF.

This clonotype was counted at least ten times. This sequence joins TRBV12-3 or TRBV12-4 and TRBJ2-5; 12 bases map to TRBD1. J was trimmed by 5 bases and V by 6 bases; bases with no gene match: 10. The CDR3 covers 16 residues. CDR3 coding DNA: TGTGCCAGCAGCGACCGGGACAGGGGGCGTTCGGAGACCCAGTACTTC. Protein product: CASSDRDRGRSETQYF.